Listed below are T cell receptor beta chains from one sample, sequenced in a study of response to subunit inactivated influenza vaccine. TCRdb reanalysed the RT-PCR reads using MiXCR and keeps one entry per CDR3 protein. Found here are around 470,000 distinct CDR3 sequences, under 8.5% of them singletons; the top ten hold under 15%. Material: PBMCs from blood, obtained roughly 24 months after vaccination. The receptors were gathered from a man aged 45-69 years who received an inactivated influenza vaccine. Each CDR3 is given with its conserved first and last residue. Fields, in order: V gene, clone size, D gene, J gene, CDR3 length, CDR3 protein, CDR3 DNA. The D gene is left open where the match is weak. Clone size is not always given. Where it is, it says once, few, many or a class for expanded clones.

v_call: TRBV29-1; clone_size: -; d_call: -; j_call: TRBJ1-2; cdr3_length: 12; cdr3_aa: CSVATFNYGYTF; cdr3_nt: TGCAGCGTTGCAACGTTTAACTATGGCTACACCTTC
v_call: TRBV4-1; clone_size: few; d_call: -; j_call: TRBJ2-1; cdr3_length: 15; cdr3_aa: CASSQVIIGSNEQFF; cdr3_nt: TGCGCCAGCAGCCAAGTTATTATAGGGAGCAATGAGCAGTTCTTC
v_call: TRBV29-1; clone_size: few; d_call: TRBD2; j_call: TRBJ2-7; cdr3_length: 14; cdr3_aa: CSVELVGGPGEQYF; cdr3_nt: TGCAGCGTTGAACTTGTGGGAGGGCCGGGTGAGCAGTACTTC
v_call: TRBV18; clone_size: -; d_call: TRBD1; j_call: TRBJ1-1; cdr3_length: 16; cdr3_aa: CASSPGTGGMGTEAFF; cdr3_nt: TGTGCCAGCTCACCAGGGACAGGGGGCATGGGCACTGAAGCTTTCTTT
v_call: TRBV28; clone_size: many; d_call: -; j_call: TRBJ2-1; cdr3_length: 13; cdr3_aa: CASSLTGVNEQFF; cdr3_nt: TGTGCCAGCAGTTTAACGGGAGTTAATGAGCAGTTCTTC
v_call: TRBV5-5; clone_size: -; d_call: -; j_call: TRBJ2-2; cdr3_length: 15; cdr3_aa: CASSFGAGFTGELFF; cdr3_nt: TGTGCCAGCAGCTTCGGGGCGGGGTTCACCGGGGAGCTGTTTTTT
v_call: TRBV9; clone_size: few; d_call: -; j_call: TRBJ2-3; cdr3_length: 15; cdr3_aa: CASSVAPGLTDTQYF; cdr3_nt: TGTGCCAGCAGCGTAGCTCCGGGTCTCACAGATACGCAGTATTTT
v_call: TRBV28; clone_size: few; d_call: -; j_call: TRBJ2-1; cdr3_length: 14; cdr3_aa: CASSSLVGWDEQFF; cdr3_nt: TGTGCCAGCAGTTCCTTAGTGGGATGGGATGAGCAGTTCTTC
v_call: TRBV5-1; clone_size: many; d_call: TRBD1; j_call: TRBJ2-1; cdr3_length: 15; cdr3_aa: CASSLAGDRGGEQFF; cdr3_nt: TGCGCCAGCAGCTTGGCTGGCGACAGGGGGGGCGAGCAGTTCTTC
v_call: TRBV6-2/TRBV6-3; clone_size: many; d_call: -; j_call: TRBJ2-7; cdr3_length: 17; cdr3_aa: CASSYWNRDYGKYEQYF; cdr3_nt: TGTGCCAGCAGTTATTGGAATCGTGACTACGGGAAGTACGAGCAGTACTTC
v_call: TRBV5-4; clone_size: few; d_call: -; j_call: TRBJ2-1; cdr3_length: 17; cdr3_aa: CASSWEGQGMAYNEQFF; cdr3_nt: TGTGCCAGCAGCTGGGAAGGGCAGGGGATGGCCTACAATGAGCAGTTCTTC
v_call: TRBV11-2; clone_size: -; d_call: -; j_call: TRBJ2-5; cdr3_length: 20; cdr3_aa: CASSPRGAGRQTTYQETQYF; cdr3_nt: TGTGCCAGCAGCCCTAGGGGGGCAGGGCGACAGACTACTTACCAAGAGACCCAGTACTTC
v_call: TRBV20-1; clone_size: few; d_call: TRBD1; j_call: TRBJ2-3; cdr3_length: 14; cdr3_aa: CSARKGARADTQYF; cdr3_nt: TGCAGTGCTAGAAAGGGGGCAAGGGCAGATACGCAGTATTTT
v_call: TRBV5-1; clone_size: many; d_call: TRBD2; j_call: TRBJ2-2; cdr3_length: 16; cdr3_aa: CASSLVLAGNTGELFF; cdr3_nt: TGCGCCAGCAGCTTGGTACTAGCGGGGAACACCGGGGAGCTGTTTTTT
v_call: TRBV6-5; clone_size: -; d_call: -; j_call: TRBJ1-1; cdr3_length: 12; cdr3_aa: CASTRGDTEAFF; cdr3_nt: TGTGCCAGCACTAGGGGGGACACTGAAGCTTTCTTT
v_call: TRBV20-1; clone_size: -; d_call: TRBD2; j_call: TRBJ2-5; cdr3_length: 18; cdr3_aa: CSASGPRVAGGGGETQYF; cdr3_nt: TGCAGTGCTAGTGGTCCCAGGGTGGCGGGAGGCGGGGGAGAGACCCAGTACTTC
v_call: TRBV2; clone_size: few; d_call: -; j_call: TRBJ1-6; cdr3_length: 14; cdr3_aa: CASSERGRSWPLHF; cdr3_nt: TGTGCCAGCAGTGAAAGGGGGAGGTCCTGGCCCCTCCACTTT
v_call: TRBV7-9; clone_size: -; d_call: -; j_call: TRBJ1-3; cdr3_length: 14; cdr3_aa: CASSSQGTGNTIYF; cdr3_nt: TGTGCCAGCAGCTCGCAGGGAACTGGAAACACCATATATTTT
v_call: TRBV7-2; clone_size: few; d_call: TRBD1; j_call: TRBJ1-4; cdr3_length: 16; cdr3_aa: CASSLSQGATNEKLFF; cdr3_nt: TGTGCCAGCAGCCTATCACAGGGGGCGACTAATGAAAAACTGTTTTTT
v_call: TRBV3-1; clone_size: -; d_call: TRBD2; j_call: TRBJ2-2; cdr3_length: 19; cdr3_aa: CASSQYVASGRSNTGELFF; cdr3_nt: TGTGCCAGCAGCCAATACGTCGCTAGCGGGAGATCGAACACCGGGGAGCTGTTTTTT
v_call: TRBV20-1; clone_size: -; d_call: TRBD2; j_call: TRBJ2-3; cdr3_length: 15; cdr3_aa: CSASGTSGTADTQYF; cdr3_nt: TGCAGTGCTAGCGGGACTAGCGGGACCGCGGATACGCAGTATTTT
v_call: TRBV7-2; clone_size: few; d_call: -; j_call: TRBJ1-5; cdr3_length: 15; cdr3_aa: CASSLGTVNNQPQHF; cdr3_nt: TGTGCCAGCAGCTTAGGGACAGTCAACAATCAGCCCCAGCATTTT
v_call: TRBV7-8; clone_size: many; d_call: -; j_call: TRBJ1-1; cdr3_length: 16; cdr3_aa: CASSPRGGGMGTEAFF; cdr3_nt: TGTGCCAGCAGCCCGAGGGGGGGGGGAATGGGAACTGAAGCTTTCTTT
v_call: TRBV7-2; clone_size: few; d_call: -; j_call: TRBJ1-1; cdr3_length: 15; cdr3_aa: CASSSSTHPTAEAFF; cdr3_nt: TGTGCCAGCAGCTCCTCAACTCACCCGACAGCTGAAGCTTTCTTT
v_call: TRBV7-9; clone_size: many; d_call: -; j_call: TRBJ2-2; cdr3_length: 13; cdr3_aa: CASSKLNTGELFF; cdr3_nt: TGTGCCAGCAGCAAACTTAACACCGGGGAGCTGTTTTTT
v_call: TRBV5-1; clone_size: -; d_call: TRBD2; j_call: TRBJ2-1; cdr3_length: 17; cdr3_aa: CASSLMGLAGPNNEQFF; cdr3_nt: TGCGCCAGCAGCTTGATGGGACTAGCGGGGCCAAACAATGAGCAGTTCTTC
v_call: TRBV7-3; clone_size: -; d_call: -; j_call: TRBJ2-5; cdr3_length: 13; cdr3_aa: CASSRRGEETQYF; cdr3_nt: TGTGCCAGCAGCCGCCGGGGAGAGGAGACCCAGTACTTC
v_call: TRBV11-2; clone_size: many; d_call: -; j_call: TRBJ2-1; cdr3_length: 16; cdr3_aa: CASSLDMRRGHPKQFF; cdr3_nt: TGTGCCAGCAGCTTAGATATGAGGAGGGGTCACCCTAAGCAGTTCTTC
v_call: TRBV7-2; clone_size: many; d_call: TRBD1; j_call: TRBJ1-6; cdr3_length: 16; cdr3_aa: CASSASRTGGNSPLHF; cdr3_nt: TGTGCCAGCAGCGCCTCTCGGACAGGGGGAAATTCACCCCTCCACTTT
v_call: TRBV7-2; clone_size: -; d_call: -; j_call: TRBJ2-5; cdr3_length: 14; cdr3_aa: CASSLRRRGETQYF; cdr3_nt: TGTGCCAGCAGCTTAAGGAGACGGGGGGAGACCCAGTACTTC
v_call: TRBV7-9; clone_size: few; d_call: TRBD1; j_call: TRBJ1-2; cdr3_length: 15; cdr3_aa: CASSTSGQGRYGYTF; cdr3_nt: TGTGCCAGCAGCACGAGTGGACAGGGGCGATATGGCTACACCTTC
v_call: TRBV20-1; clone_size: few; d_call: -; j_call: TRBJ1-2; cdr3_length: 12; cdr3_aa: CSARNRVEGYTF; cdr3_nt: TGCAGTGCTAGAAACAGGGTTGAGGGCTACACCTTC
v_call: TRBV14; clone_size: few; d_call: -; j_call: TRBJ2-5; cdr3_length: 14; cdr3_aa: CASSQRDGKETQYF; cdr3_nt: TGTGCCAGCAGCCAACGGGACGGAAAAGAGACCCAGTACTTC
v_call: TRBV5-6; clone_size: -; d_call: -; j_call: TRBJ2-5; cdr3_length: 15; cdr3_aa: CARSLGRLSGETQYF; cdr3_nt: TGTGCCAGGAGCTTGGGTCGCCTCTCCGGCGAGACCCAGTACTTC
v_call: TRBV12-3/TRBV12-4; clone_size: few; d_call: -; j_call: TRBJ1-1; cdr3_length: 13; cdr3_aa: CASSAGTPTESFF; cdr3_nt: TGTGCCAGCAGTGCCGGGACACCAACTGAATCTTTCTTT
v_call: TRBV4-3; clone_size: many; d_call: -; j_call: TRBJ1-2; cdr3_length: 13; cdr3_aa: CASSQDSFYGYTF; cdr3_nt: TGCGCCAGCAGCCAAGATAGCTTCTATGGCTACACCTTC
v_call: TRBV20-1; clone_size: few; d_call: TRBD2; j_call: TRBJ2-2; cdr3_length: 14; cdr3_aa: CSAPAGGRTGELFF; cdr3_nt: TGCAGTGCGCCGGCGGGGGGGCGTACCGGGGAGCTGTTTTTT
v_call: TRBV15; clone_size: few; d_call: -; j_call: TRBJ2-5; cdr3_length: 15; cdr3_aa: CATQRQGGFEETQYF; cdr3_nt: TGTGCCACCCAAAGACAGGGAGGTTTCGAAGAGACCCAGTACTTC
v_call: TRBV5-5; clone_size: -; d_call: TRBD1; j_call: TRBJ2-7; cdr3_length: 16; cdr3_aa: CASSRQPGTGWDEQYF; cdr3_nt: TGTGCCAGCAGCAGACAGCCGGGGACAGGATGGGACGAGCAGTACTTC